Listed here is a single T cell receptor (beta chain). What it binds is unknown. The CDR3 is 13 residues long. The V and J ends lost 4 bases and 2 bases respectively, with 7 bases between them. Germline V gene data show CDR1 as SGHRS and CDR2 as YFSETQ. The record originates from a study of T cell responses to AZD1222 COVID-19 vaccine. Study results and caveats: Recipients of AZD1222 seropositive at baseline numbered only 5 or 6. Dominant CD4 TCR responses targeted spike regions 160-218 and 743-854. Reportedly, nearly half of unique spike TCRs recognized epitopes outside B.1.351/B.1.1.7 mutations. Donors skewed white British and female; clonal diversity was possibly underestimated.

The assay was immunoSEQ multiplex PCR, and TCRdb's table has in-frame clones only and misses some. The sample lists some 100,000 clones, roughly 84% occurring once. The chain joins TRBV5-1 to TRBJ2-1; no definite D call. This receptor was taken from an adult in good health. The source material was peripheral blood, sampled on day 0 of AZD1222 vaccination. The CDR3 loop reads CASSPDPYNEQFF. In nucleotides, the CDR3 is TGCGCCAGCAGCCCAGATCCCTACAATGAGCAGTTCTTC.